Listed below are T cell receptor beta chains from one sample, sequenced in a study of radiotherapy plus CTLA-4 blockade in lung cancer. Only in-frame clones appear in the TCRdb table, and some are missing; sequencing was by immunoSEQ multiplex PCR. The sample has tens of thousands of clones; less than 80% are singletons. Sequences were derived from peripheral blood, sampled from a patient treated with radiotherapy plus ipilimumab. These receptors all come from a human donor with non-small cell lung cancer that progressed on radiotherapy plus ipilimumab. Each CDR3 is given with its conserved first and last residue. The D gene is left open where the match is weak. Rows may omit the clone size; those that give it use once, few, many or a size class.

size: -
D: TRBD2
J: TRBJ2-7
V: TRBV5-5
length: 14
DNA: TGTGCCAGCAGCTTAATGAGCGGGACCTACGAGCAGTACTTC
CDR3: CASSLMSGTYEQYF

size: -
D: -
J: TRBJ2-6
V: TRBV18
length: 18
DNA: TGTGCCAGCTCCCCTACCAATCCGGCCAGCTCTGGGGCCAACGTCCTGACTTTC
CDR3: CASSPTNPASSGANVLTF

size: -
D: TRBD1
J: TRBJ1-1
V: TRBV28
length: 14
DNA: TGTGCCAGCAGCCCCTTTGACAGGGGAACTGAAGCTTTCTTT
CDR3: CASSPFDRGTEAFF

size: -
D: -
J: TRBJ2-2
V: TRBV9
length: 12
DNA: TGTGCCAGCAGCCCCCGGACCGGGGAGCTGTTTTTT
CDR3: CASSPRTGELFF

size: -
D: TRBD1
J: TRBJ1-5
V: TRBV6-5
length: 14
DNA: TGTGCCAGCAGTTTCGGACAGGGAAATCAGCCCCAGCATTTT
CDR3: CASSFGQGNQPQHF

size: once
D: -
J: TRBJ2-7
V: TRBV28
length: 12
DNA: TGTGCCAGCAGTTTGGCCCCATTTGCGCAGTACTTC
CDR3: CASSLAPFAQYF

size: few
D: TRBD2
J: TRBJ2-1
V: TRBV5-4
length: 13
DNA: TGTGCCAGCTGGGAGGGAGGATCGAATGAGCAGTTCTTC
CDR3: CASWEGGSNEQFF

size: -
D: TRBD2
J: TRBJ2-6
V: TRBV30
length: 17
DNA: TGTGCCTGGAGTAGTAGACTAGCGGGGGCTGGGGCCAACGTCCTGACTTTC
CDR3: CAWSSRLAGAGANVLTF

size: -
D: -
J: TRBJ1-1
V: TRBV6-6
length: 15
DNA: TGTGCCAGCAGTTACTCGGCAGGGCGGAACACTGAAGCTTTCTTT
CDR3: CASSYSAGRNTEAFF

size: -
D: -
J: TRBJ2-1
V: TRBV7-9
length: 14
DNA: TGTGCCAGCAGTCCCCCTACCCGGACCACCGAGCAGTTCTTC
CDR3: CASSPPTRTTEQFF

size: -
D: TRBD1
J: TRBJ1-2
V: TRBV9
length: 13
DNA: TGTGCCAGCAGCCTTACAGGGGACTATGGCTACACCTTC
CDR3: CASSLTGDYGYTF

size: medium-sized
D: -
J: TRBJ1-5
V: TRBV7-9
length: 14
DNA: TGTGCCAGCAGCTTTCCAGGGTCCAATCAGCCCCAGCATTTT
CDR3: CASSFPGSNQPQHF

size: -
D: TRBD2
J: TRBJ2-2
V: TRBV5-1
length: 18
DNA: TGCGCCAGCAGCTTCGCTATTAGCGGGAGGAAGGGAACCGGGGAGCTGTTTTTT
CDR3: CASSFAISGRKGTGELFF

size: -
D: -
J: TRBJ2-5
V: TRBV30
length: 13
DNA: TGTGCCTGGAGGAGGCGGGACCTTATCACCCAGTACTTC
CDR3: CAWRRRDLITQYF

size: -
D: -
J: TRBJ2-1
V: TRBV7-2
length: 14
DNA: TGTGCCAGCAGCCCTAACGGGGCGTACAATGAGCAGTTCTTC
CDR3: CASSPNGAYNEQFF

size: -
D: -
J: TRBJ2-7
V: TRBV6-1
length: 10
DNA: TGTGCCAGCCAGGCGTACGAGCAGTACTTC
CDR3: CASQAYEQYF

size: -
D: TRBD2
J: TRBJ2-3
V: TRBV7-3
length: 14
DNA: TGTGCCAGCAGCCCAAACGGGGGAGGGGATACGCAGTATTTT
CDR3: CASSPNGGGDTQYF

size: once
D: -
J: TRBJ2-3
V: TRBV5-1
length: 16
DNA: TGCGCCAGCAGCTTGGTGGGTCTAGCAGGCACAGATACGCAGTATTTT
CDR3: CASSLVGLAGTDTQYF

size: few
D: -
J: TRBJ1-3
V: TRBV9
length: 12
DNA: TGTGCCAGCAGGGATTCTGGAAACACCATATATTTT
CDR3: CASRDSGNTIYF

size: -
D: -
J: TRBJ1-1
V: TRBV9
length: 17
DNA: TGTGCCAGCAGCGCCCCTCCGAGGGAGGTGGCGGACGCTGAAGCTTTCTTT
CDR3: CASSAPPREVADAEAFF

size: -
D: -
J: TRBJ2-2
V: TRBV19
length: 14
DNA: TGTGCCAGTAGTATGGGCCCCCCGAACGGGGAGCTGTTTTTT
CDR3: CASSMGPPNGELFF

size: -
D: TRBD1
J: TRBJ2-5
V: TRBV11-1
length: 14
DNA: TGTGCCAGCAGCCCCACAGGGGGCAGTGAGACCCAGTACTTC
CDR3: CASSPTGGSETQYF

size: -
D: -
J: TRBJ1-3
V: TRBV30
length: 13
DNA: TGTGCCTGGAGGCTGCACTCTGGAAACACCATATATTTT
CDR3: CAWRLHSGNTIYF

size: -
D: -
J: TRBJ2-2
V: TRBV13
length: 14
DNA: TGTGCCAGCAGCATGGGACCCAACACCGGGGAGCTGTTTTTT
CDR3: CASSMGPNTGELFF

size: -
D: -
J: TRBJ1-5
V: TRBV28
length: 17
DNA: TGTGCCAGCAGTTTACCCTTATCTGGGGGGGGCAATCAGCCCCAGCATTTT
CDR3: CASSLPLSGGGNQPQHF

size: -
D: -
J: TRBJ1-1
V: TRBV5-1
length: 14
DNA: TGCGCCAGCAGATTTTCGGGGGCTGACACTGAAGCTTTCTTT
CDR3: CASRFSGADTEAFF

size: -
D: TRBD2
J: TRBJ2-5
V: TRBV5-4
length: 17
DNA: TGTGCCAGCAGCTTGGGATGGGGGGGAGCTCGAAAGGAGACCCAGTACTTC
CDR3: CASSLGWGGARKETQYF

size: -
D: -
J: TRBJ1-1
V: TRBV4-1
length: 12
DNA: TGCGCCAGCAGCCAGTTTGGCACTGAAGCTTTCTTT
CDR3: CASSQFGTEAFF

size: few
D: -
J: TRBJ2-1
V: TRBV6-1
length: 15
DNA: TGTGCCAGCAGTGAAGCGGGTGTCTCCTACAATGAGCAGTTCTTC
CDR3: CASSEAGVSYNEQFF

size: -
D: TRBD1
J: TRBJ2-7
V: TRBV4-1
length: 14
DNA: TGCGCCAGCAGCCCACAACAGGGGGACCACGAGCAGTACTTC
CDR3: CASSPQQGDHEQYF

size: -
D: -
J: TRBJ2-2
V: TRBV7-8
length: 15
DNA: TGTGCCAGCTTAACAGGGACCTCGAACACCGGGGAGCTGTTTTTT
CDR3: CASLTGTSNTGELFF

size: -
D: -
J: TRBJ1-2
V: TRBV20-1
length: 11
DNA: TGCAGTGCCCCTCGGGGGGGTGGCTACACCTTC
CDR3: CSAPRGGGYTF

size: -
D: -
J: TRBJ2-5
V: TRBV28
length: 14
DNA: TGTGCCAGCAGACTCACAGTGTACCAAGAGACCCAGTACTTC
CDR3: CASRLTVYQETQYF

size: -
D: -
J: TRBJ1-6
V: TRBV6-5
length: 15
DNA: TGTGCCAGCACCATCGAGGACACCTATAATTCACCCCTCCACTTT
CDR3: CASTIEDTYNSPLHF

size: -
D: TRBD1
J: TRBJ1-2
V: TRBV5-4
length: 15
DNA: TGTGCCAGCAGCGACCGGGACAGGGTTAACTATGGCTACACCTTC
CDR3: CASSDRDRVNYGYTF

size: once
D: TRBD2
J: TRBJ2-5
V: TRBV5-1
length: 16
DNA: TGCGCCAGCAGCTTGGGTGCTAGCGGGGGCCAAGAGACCCAGTACTTC
CDR3: CASSLGASGGQETQYF

size: -
D: -
J: TRBJ1-1
V: TRBV5-4
length: 11
DNA: TGTGCCAGCAGCTTGGGGCTAGAAGCTTTCTTT
CDR3: CASSLGLEAFF

size: -
D: -
J: TRBJ1-1
V: TRBV7-9
length: 13
DNA: TGTGCCAGCAGCTACAACTCGGCGACTGAAGCTTTCTTT
CDR3: CASSYNSATEAFF

size: few
D: TRBD2
J: TRBJ2-7
V: TRBV5-1
length: 15
DNA: TGCGCCAGCAGAAAGACGGGAGGGAACCCCTACGAGCAGTACTTC
CDR3: CASRKTGGNPYEQYF

size: -
D: -
J: TRBJ1-2
V: TRBV7-2
length: 14
DNA: TGTGCCAGCAGCTTAGACCCCTTATCACAGGACCCTACCTTC
CDR3: CASSLDPLSQDPTF

size: few
D: TRBD2
J: TRBJ2-5
V: TRBV19
length: 15
DNA: TGTGCCAGTAGCCAGACTAGCGGGAGGATGGAGACCCAGTACTTC
CDR3: CASSQTSGRMETQYF

size: -
D: -
J: TRBJ1-2
V: TRBV4-3
length: 14
DNA: TGCGCCAGCAGCCCAGGACGGGGGATCTATGGCTACACCTTC
CDR3: CASSPGRGIYGYTF

size: -
D: -
J: TRBJ2-7
V: TRBV10-3
length: 15
DNA: TGTGCCATCAGTGAGTCGACCGGGAGCTCCTACGAGCAGTACTTC
CDR3: CAISESTGSSYEQYF

size: once
D: -
J: TRBJ1-2
V: TRBV27
length: 14
DNA: TGTGCCAGCAGTTTAGGGGCAGGTAACTATGGCTACACCTTC
CDR3: CASSLGAGNYGYTF

size: -
D: -
J: TRBJ1-1
V: TRBV27
length: 14
DNA: TGTGCCAGCAGTTCTTGGGACCTGAACACTGAAGCTTTCTTT
CDR3: CASSSWDLNTEAFF

size: -
D: TRBD1
J: TRBJ2-1
V: TRBV11-2
length: 16
DNA: TGTGCCAGCAGCTCCCTCCGGGACAGGGGGCCGAATGAGCAGTTCTTC
CDR3: CASSSLRDRGPNEQFF

size: -
D: -
J: TRBJ2-1
V: TRBV10-3
length: 14
DNA: TGTGCCATCAGTGAAATGGACGGCTACAATGAGCAGTTCTTC
CDR3: CAISEMDGYNEQFF